This TCR beta chain was captured by sequencing in a study of blood T cell repertoires in COVID-19 (dated by TCRdb to the early 2020s). About the full investigation: Samples from collaborators originated in the United States, Italy and Spain and spanned both the acute and convalescent phases of COVID-19. The prospective study material was composed of cDNA or gDNA derived from T cells, B-cell-depleted T cells, or PBMCs. The samples were drawn from the first 160 participants of the ongoing ImmuneRACE study and from some 1,300 subjects provided by 6 global collaborators. A freely available public database, intended as a resource for researchers studying the immune response to SARS-CoV-2, is where the repertoires were released. Where HLA class I and class II types were available, the types were taken from metadata supplied by the sample provider, not from assay-based typing. Sample metadata almost always included a de-identified subject ID, COVID-19 status, age in years and sex. The dataset comprised deeply sampled blood TCRbeta repertoires from subjects exposed to, actively infected with, or recovered from COVID-19.

About this clone: Its binding antigen is unknown. Per-base quality was not reported, and no clone a single base away is much larger than it.

The immunoSEQ Assay, a bias-controlled multiplex PCR, was used to amplify TCRbeta CDR3 regions from genomic DNA. Turning to the authors' computational methods: Nucleated cell counts per sample were estimated from amplification of reference gene primers within the assay. Sequence reads were collapsed and filtered to measure the absolute abundance of every unique TCRbeta CDR3 rearrangement. For each sample, productive Simpson clonality was calculated as the square root of Simpson's diversity index across productive rearrangements. As stored in TCRdb, this immuneACCESS dataset retains in-frame rearrangements with V and J assigned. A fraction of the clones does not appear; measured against another copy, unresolved V genes explain less than half of the discrepancy, and the remainder lacks a known reason. The V and J calls and clone size come from that table; D and trimming were worked out from the DNA. This sample holds about 220,000 clones; 70% to 90% were observed only once. Roughly 3.4% of the sample is held by the ten biggest clonotypes.

What the work shows at the level of the full study, not this receptor alone: The quantity of clinical and demographic metadata differed by source and by participant and was supplied without curation.

Participants in the prospective study were aged about 18 to 90 years, lived in some 24 United States geographic areas, and enrolled through a virtual design. In the prospective study, participants were assigned to cohorts based on the clinical history participants reported in a screening survey and a study questionnaire. In the prospective study, mobile phlebotomists collected whole blood, serum and a nasopharyngeal or oropharyngeal swab from each participant. Participants in the prospective study had the option to provide additional blood draws and questionnaires over a roughly 2-month period. Before DNA extraction, blood samples from the prospective study were shipped at room temperature or frozen. The specimen was PBMCs or T cells enriched from blood (not recorded which). The source of this sequence is a woman aged 35 to 49 with acute COVID-19.

CDR3 region: CASSSQGISNQPQHF. The bases read TGTGCCAGCAGCTCACAGGGAATAAGCAATCAGCCCCAGCATTTT. The rearranged segments are TRBV5-8 and TRBJ1-5, with a weak D call of TRBD1 (6 bases match). CDR1 and CDR2 are read off the germline V gene as SGHTS and YDEGEE. V and J lose 3 bases and 1 base, and a span of 11 bases separates them. The CDR3 covers 15 residues, taking in both the cysteine and the phenylalanine. Only CDR3 DNA remains: 45 bases, in frame from the first base.